This paragraph reports one TCR beta chain. Its antigen is unknown. Hyperthyroidism had been newly diagnosed in patients aged 18 to 65, and its duration was under 2 months. Lactation, pregnancy, other autoimmune disease or uncontrolled infection led to exclusion of patients. The sample is drawn from a study of T cells in Graves' hyperthyroidism and ophthalmopathy. Study-wide background: Peripheral blood draws took place at initial diagnosis, ahead of any treatment. Overall study results and limits: Appearing also in blood were most of the thyroid clonotypes expanded above 0.001.

Germline values: CDR1 MRHNA, CDR2 SNTAGT. The CDR3 extends over 17 amino acids. Trimming pared 3 bases from V and 3 bases from J, leaving 18 bases between. TCR beta CDR3 regions were amplified from RNA. Using the HTBI primer set, a first-round RT-PCR was run on the TCR CDR3. TCRdb itself ran the multiplex PCR reads through MiXCR, one entry per CDR3 protein. Here the sample spans approximately 300,000 distinct CDR3 sequences, 16% being singletons. Material for sequencing was blood. J is TRBJ2-4 and V is TRBV6-4; possible D gene TRBD1, 6 bases. This TCR was sampled from a young man with Graves' hyperthyroidism. The DNA for the CDR3 is TGTGCCAGCAGTGATCCCCCGGGACAAGTCATCAAAAACATTCAGTACTTC. Translated: CASSDPPGQVIKNIQYF.